The table lists the clone carrying this TCR beta chain with a few counts. Its antigen is undetermined. cDNA carried unique molecular identifiers, and a universal primer site was added by template switching. From the 5' RACE reads, TCRdb called clonotypes with MiXCR, one entry per CDR3 protein. Of approximately 250,000 distinct CDR3 sequences in the sample, 6.5% were seen once. These data belong to a study of identical twins. Overall study results and limits: Whereas memory repertoires showed no such difference, abundant cord blood beta clonotypes carried fewer insertions.

The CDR3 has 14 amino acids. Trimming cost V 2 bases and J 6 bases; bases outside gene matches: 6. CDR1 MNHEY and CDR2 SVGEGT come from the germline V gene. These sequences were also reported in another study, on T cells expressing NK-cell markers. That source reports: CD3+CD56+NKG2C+, CD3+CD56+NKG2C- and CD3+CD56-NKG2C+ T cells, once sorted, supplied the TCR beta repertoires. Among eight sequenced donors, seven carried HCMV seropositivity while one was seronegative.

The clonotype comes from a woman in her late teens or twenties in good health. The gene calls are TRBV6-2 or TRBV6-3 and TRBJ2-7, with 8 bases that match TRBD2. Material: CD8+ T cells sorted from blood. The CDR3 region has the DNA TGTGCCAGCAGTTACGAGGGACTAGTCTCCGAGCAGTACTTC. Protein product: CASSYEGLVSEQYF.